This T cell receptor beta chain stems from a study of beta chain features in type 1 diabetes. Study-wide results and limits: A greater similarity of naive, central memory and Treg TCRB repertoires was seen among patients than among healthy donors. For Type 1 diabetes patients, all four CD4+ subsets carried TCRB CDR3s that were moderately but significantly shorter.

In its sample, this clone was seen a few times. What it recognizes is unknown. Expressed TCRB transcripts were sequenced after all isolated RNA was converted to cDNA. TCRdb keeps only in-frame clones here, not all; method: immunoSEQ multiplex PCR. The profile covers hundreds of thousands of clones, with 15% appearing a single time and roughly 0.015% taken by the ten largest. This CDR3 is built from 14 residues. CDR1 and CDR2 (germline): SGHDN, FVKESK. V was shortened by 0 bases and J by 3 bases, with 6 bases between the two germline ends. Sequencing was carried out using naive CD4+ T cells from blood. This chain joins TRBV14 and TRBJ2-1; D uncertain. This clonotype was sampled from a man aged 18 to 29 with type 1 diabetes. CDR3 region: CASSQDPVYNEQFF. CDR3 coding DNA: TGTGCCAGCAGCCAAGATCCGGTCTACAATGAGCAGTTCTTC. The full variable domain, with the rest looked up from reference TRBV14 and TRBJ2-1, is EAGVTQFPSHSVIEKGQTVTLRCDPISGHDNLYWYRRVMGKEIKFLLHFVKESKQDESGMPNNRFLAERTGGTYSTLKVQPAELEDSGVYFCASSQDPVYNEQFFGPGTRLTVL.